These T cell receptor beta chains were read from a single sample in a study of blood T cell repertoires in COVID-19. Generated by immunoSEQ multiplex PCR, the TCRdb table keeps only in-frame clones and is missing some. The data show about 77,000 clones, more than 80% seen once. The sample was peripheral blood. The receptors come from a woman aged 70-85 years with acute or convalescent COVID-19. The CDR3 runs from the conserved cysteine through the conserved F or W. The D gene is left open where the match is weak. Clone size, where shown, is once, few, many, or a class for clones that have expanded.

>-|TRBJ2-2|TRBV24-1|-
CATSDSAKTYTGELFF
TGTGCCACCAGTGATTCAGCGAAAACTTACACCGGGGAGCTGTTTTTT
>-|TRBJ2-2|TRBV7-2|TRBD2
CASRGGVETGELFF
TGTGCCAGCCGGGGGGGCGTTGAAACCGGGGAGCTGTTTTTT
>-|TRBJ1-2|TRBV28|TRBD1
CASRTGDAGYTF
TGTGCCAGCAGGACAGGGGACGCTGGCTACACCTTC
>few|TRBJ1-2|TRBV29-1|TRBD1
CSVRALDRGLGYTF
TGCAGCGTCCGTGCCCTAGACAGGGGGCTTGGCTACACCTTC
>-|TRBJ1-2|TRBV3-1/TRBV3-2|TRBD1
CASRGWTGDYGYTF
TGTGCCAGCAGGGGATGGACAGGGGACTATGGCTACACCTTC
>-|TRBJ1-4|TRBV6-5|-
CASRRKAEGNEKLFF
TGTGCCAGCAGACGGAAGGCGGAGGGAAATGAAAAACTGTTTTTT
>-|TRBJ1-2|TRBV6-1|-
CASSEAGVYGYTF
TGTGCCAGCAGTGAAGCGGGAGTCTATGGCTACACCTTC
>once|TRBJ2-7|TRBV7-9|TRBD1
CASSYRGHEQYF
TGTGCCAGCAGTTACAGGGGCCACGAGCAGTACTTC
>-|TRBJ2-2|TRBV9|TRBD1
CASSITGAPTGELFF
TGTGCCAGCAGCATTACAGGGGCCCCCACCGGGGAGCTGTTTTTT
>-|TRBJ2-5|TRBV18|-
CASSPPSYQETQYF
TGTGCCAGCTCACCTCCCTCCTACCAAGAGACCCAGTACTTC
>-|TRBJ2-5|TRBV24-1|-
CATSEAGSRSETQYF
TGTGCCACCAGTGAGGCGGGCAGCCGCTCGGAGACCCAGTACTTC
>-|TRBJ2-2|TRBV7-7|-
CASSTRQDGELFF
TGTGCCAGCAGCACCCGACAGGACGGGGAGCTGTTTTTT
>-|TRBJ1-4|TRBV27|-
CASSFAGSLNEKLFF
TGTGCCAGCAGTTTTGCGGGCAGCTTAAATGAAAAACTGTTTTTT
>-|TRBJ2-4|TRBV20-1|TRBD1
CSASASGWTGGSKNIQYF
TGCAGTGCTAGTGCCTCTGGGTGGACAGGGGGTTCCAAAAACATTCAGTACTTC
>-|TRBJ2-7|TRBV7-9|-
CASSQQGKSVEEQYF
TGTGCCAGCAGCCAACAGGGTAAGAGTGTCGAGGAGCAGTACTTC
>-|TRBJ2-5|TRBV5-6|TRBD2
CASSLLHGLAGQETQYF
TGTGCCAGCAGCTTGTTACATGGACTAGCGGGGCAAGAGACCCAGTACTTC
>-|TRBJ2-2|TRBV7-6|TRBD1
CASSSRLTGVGANTGELFF
TGTGCCAGCAGCTCCCGGTTAACAGGGGTGGGGGCGAACACCGGGGAGCTGTTTTTT
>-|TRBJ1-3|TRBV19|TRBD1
CASSATGIGNTIYF
TGTGCCAGTAGTGCGACAGGGATTGGAAACACCATATATTTT
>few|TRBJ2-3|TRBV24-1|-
CATSEPGATDTQYF
TGTGCCACCAGTGAGCCGGGAGCCACAGATACGCAGTATTTT
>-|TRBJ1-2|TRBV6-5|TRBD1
CASSYTEGQPYGYTF
TGTGCCAGCAGTTACACGGAGGGACAGCCCTATGGCTACACCTTC
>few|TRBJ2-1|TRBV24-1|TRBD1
CATSVWTGSYNEQFF
TGTGCCACCAGTGTTTGGACAGGGTCCTACAATGAGCAGTTCTTC
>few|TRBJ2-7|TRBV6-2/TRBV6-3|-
CASSYSRAYEQYF
TGTGCCAGCAGTTACTCGAGAGCCTACGAGCAGTACTTC
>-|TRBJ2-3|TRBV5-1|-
CASSATVSSTDTQYF
TGCGCCAGCAGCGCGACAGTTTCTAGCACAGATACGCAGTATTTT
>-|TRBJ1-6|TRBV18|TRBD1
CASSPGRQGGFVPLHF
TGTGCCAGCTCACCCGGACGACAGGGTGGTTTTGTACCCCTCCACTTT
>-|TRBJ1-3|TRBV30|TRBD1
CACLRTGRNTIYF
TGTGCCTGCCTTAGGACAGGGAGAAACACCATATATTTT
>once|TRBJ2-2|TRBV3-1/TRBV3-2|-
CASSQGGRQNTGELFF
TGTGCCAGCAGCCAAGGAGGGCGCCAGAACACCGGGGAGCTGTTTTTT
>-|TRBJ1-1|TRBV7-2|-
CASSPSGYTEAFF
TGTGCCAGCAGCCCCTCGGGGTACACTGAAGCTTTCTTT
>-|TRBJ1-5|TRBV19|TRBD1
CASSVTGGPSNQPQHF
TGTGCCAGTAGTGTGACAGGGGGCCCTAGCAATCAGCCCCAGCATTTT
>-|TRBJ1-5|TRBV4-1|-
CASSQDPGLLGQPQHF
TGCGCCAGCAGCCAAGATCCGGGTTTGCTCGGTCAGCCCCAGCATTTT
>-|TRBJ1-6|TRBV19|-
CASSIGEVSPLHF
TGTGCCAGTAGTATTGGCGAGGTTTCACCCCTCCACTTT
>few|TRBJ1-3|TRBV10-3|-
CATKEVLSGNTIYF
TGTGCCACCAAGGAGGTTCTCTCTGGAAACACCATATATTTT
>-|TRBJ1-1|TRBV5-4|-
CASSFLRGDTEAFF
TGTGCCAGCAGCTTCCTCCGTGGAGACACTGAAGCTTTCTTT
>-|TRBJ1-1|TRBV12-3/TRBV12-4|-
CASSLGGGEAFF
TGTGCCAGCAGTTTAGGGGGCGGTGAAGCTTTCTTT
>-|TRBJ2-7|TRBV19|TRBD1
CASSRRQGSYEQYF
TGTGCCAGTAGTAGGCGACAGGGATCCTACGAGCAGTACTTC
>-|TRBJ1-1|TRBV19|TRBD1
CASRPFPFRGRTEAFF
TGTGCCAGTAGACCATTTCCTTTCAGGGGGCGGACTGAAGCTTTCTTT
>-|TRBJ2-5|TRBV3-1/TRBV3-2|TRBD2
CASSQAQRGGKETQYF
TGTGCCAGCAGCCAAGCCCAGCGGGGGGGCAAAGAGACCCAGTACTTC
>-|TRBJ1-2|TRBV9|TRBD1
CASSGDSPKDRFGGYTF
TGTGCCAGCAGTGGGGACAGCCCCAAAGACCGGTTTGGCGGCTACACCTTC
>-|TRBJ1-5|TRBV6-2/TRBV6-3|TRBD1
CASSQRTGLQHF
TGTGCCAGCAGCCAGAGGACAGGGCTCCAGCATTTT
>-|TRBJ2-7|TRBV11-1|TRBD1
CASSFGTGSYEQYF
TGTGCCAGCAGCTTCGGGACAGGGAGCTACGAGCAGTACTTC